The 27 T cell receptor beta chains reported below all come from one sample, sequenced in a study of T-cell reconstitution after alpha-beta-depleted transplantation in children. For TCRbeta, the library was prepared with unique molecular identifiers. TCRdb redid the calling of the PCR reads with MiXCR, one entry per CDR3 protein. The sample records about 980,000 distinct CDR3 sequences, around 30% being singletons. The input for sequencing was PBMCs, mostly from graft donor cells, taken 360 days after TCRalphabeta/CD19-depleted stem cell transplant. These receptors originate from a boy younger than two who had a stem cell transplant for SCID, so the T cells may come from the graft donor.

V gene TRBV20-1 combines with J gene TRBJ2-3, with 11 bases fitting TRBD2. The V segment lost 0 bases and the J segment 1 base; nucleotides outside the gene matches: 12. Germline loops: CDR1 DFQATT, CDR2 SNEGSKA (reference sequence). This CDR3 comprises 19 residues. CDR3 amino acids: CSARDGPSSGGTGTDTQYF. For the CDR3, the DNA is TGCAGTGCTAGAGATGGTCCGTCTAGCGGGGGGACGGGCACAGATACGCAGTATTTT.

This clonotype was detected only a few times. V gene TRBV12-3 or TRBV12-4 combines with J gene TRBJ2-1, with D tentatively TRBD1 (6 bases). The CDR3 length is 14 residues. Trimming removed 10 bases at V and 8 bases at J, with 21 bases between. CDR3 amino acids: CATTTGFVYHEQFF. For the CDR3, the DNA is TGTGCCACTACGACAGGCTTCGTTTATCATGAGCAGTTCTTC.

This clonotype showed up just a few times. V is TRBV6-5 and J is TRBJ2-5; D possibly corresponds to TRBD1 (5 bases). Germline assignment: CDR1 MNHEY and CDR2 SVGAGI. CDR3 length equals 15 residues. V lost 2 bases, J lost 4 bases, and 14 bases lay in between. The CDR3 DNA is TGTGCCAGCAGTTACGGGGCAGACCAAACAGAGACCCAGTACTTC. It specifies CASSYGADQTETQYF.

This clonotype has ten or more counts. V gene TRBV5-1 combines with J gene TRBJ2-7; the D gene is possibly TRBD2 (5 bases). The V gene's germline CDR1 is SGHRS and CDR2 YFSETQ. The CDR3 sequence is 16 residues long. Between the trimmed V and J ends, which lost 1 base and 0 bases, there was a span of 14 bases. The CDR3 sequence: CASSLSSGVSSYEQYF. Written as DNA, the CDR3 is TGCGCCAGCAGCTTGAGTTCCGGGGTCAGCTCCTACGAGCAGTACTTC.

The chain combines TRBV25-1 with TRBJ2-5, with 8 bases matching TRBD2. The CDR3 sequence is 15 residues long. J lost 3 bases, V lost 6 bases, and 9 bases had no gene match. Germline V gene sequence: CDR1 MGHDK, CDR2 SYGVNS. CDR3 in amino acids: CASSPGTRREETQYF. The CDR3 DNA is TGTGCCAGCAGCCCCGGGACTAGGAGAGAAGAGACCCAGTACTTC.

This chain joins TRBV4-3 and TRBJ2-4, with 7 bases fitting TRBD2. Germline assignment: CDR1 LGHNA and CDR2 YSLEER. This CDR3 is 17 amino acids long. Trimming at V came to 4 bases and at J to 8 bases, leaving 17 bases not matched to a gene. This chain's CDR3 is CASSPTFTAGYGYIQYF. The CDR3 nucleotides are TGCGCCAGCAGCCCAACCTTCACAGCGGGGTATGGATACATTCAGTACTTC.

The sample holds many counts of this clonotype. The rearrangement joins TRBV11-1 to TRBJ2-7, with D unclear. Looked up from germline, CDR1 is SGHAT and CDR2 is FQDESV (reference sequence). With 1 base removed from V and 3 bases from J, the gap between germline ends came to 7 bases. This CDR3 is built from 13 residues. The CDR3 is CASSLGLLYEQYF. The CDR3 DNA follows: TGTGCCAGCAGCTTAGGCCTACTCTACGAGCAGTACTTC.

This clonotype has only a few counts. The CDR3 nucleotides are TGTGCCAGCACCATTGACCAGACGAACACTGAAGCTTTCTTT. Translated, it gives CASTIDQTNTEAFF. The chain is built from TRBV28 and TRBJ1-1; D gene uncertain. Germline loops: CDR1 MDHEN, CDR2 SYDVKM. With 7 bases removed from V and 1 base from J, the gap between germline ends came to 13 bases. The CDR3 contains 14 residues.

In this sample, this clonotype turned up a few times. The genes are TRBV9 and TRBJ1-3; D call uncertain. This CDR3 spans 13 amino acids. Germline CDR1 reads SGDLS; CDR2 reads YYNGEE. V was shortened by 4 bases and J by 8 bases, with 13 bases between the two germline ends. In nucleotides, the CDR3 is TGTGCCAGCAGCCCCGGCCCGATGGACACCATATATTTT. Amino acid sequence: CASSPGPMDTIYF.

This clonotype was recorded a few times. This sequence joins TRBV4-1 and TRBJ1-4; no reliable D call. Trimming took 0 bases from V and 0 from J, leaving 8 bases between them. Per germline, CDR1 MGHRA and CDR2 YSYEKL. CDR3 length equals 16 residues. CDR3 in amino acids: CASSQDWGATNEKLFF. For the CDR3, the DNA is TGCGCCAGCAGCCAAGATTGGGGAGCAACTAATGAAAAACTGTTTTTT.

The sample holds a few counts of this clonotype. This sequence joins TRBV5-1 and TRBJ2-3, with D possibly matching TRBD2 (7 bases). Trimming shortened V by 0 bases and J by 1 base, and 12 bases separated the two germline ends. The length of the CDR3 is 16 residues. Germline V gene sequence: CDR1 SGHRS, CDR2 YFSETQ. The CDR3 sequence is CASSLDGGGGTDTQYF. CDR3 DNA: TGCGCCAGCAGCTTGGACGGCGGGGGCGGCACAGATACGCAGTATTTT.

J is TRBJ2-3 and V is TRBV12-3 or TRBV12-4; TRBD1 might be the D (6 bases). Trimming removed 6 bases from V and 2 bases from J, with 15 bases in between. The CDR3 is 15 amino acids. In nucleotides, the CDR3 is TGTGCCAGCAGGCCAGGGACATTCTCCACAGATACGCAGTATTTT. Protein sequence: CASRPGTFSTDTQYF.

The CDR3: CATSESGGVSVSYEQYF. CDR3 coding DNA: TGTGCCACCAGTGAGTCGGGGGGGGTTAGCGTCTCCTACGAGCAGTACTTC. V and J are TRBV24-1 and TRBJ2-7; 8 bases are shared with TRBD2. This CDR3 is built from 17 residues. Germline V gene data show CDR1 as KGHDR and CDR2 as SFDVKD. J gave up 0 bases and V 4 bases, and 10 bases lay outside the gene matches.

The gene calls are TRBV5-1 and TRBJ1-3, with 7 bases that match TRBD1. Germline CDR1 reads SGHRS; CDR2 reads YFSETQ. The length of the CDR3 is 16 residues. V lost 5 bases, J lost 0 bases, and 8 bases stayed unmatched. CDR3 amino acids: CASRMGQPYSGNTIYF. DNA for the CDR3: TGCGCCAGCAGAATGGGACAGCCTTACTCTGGAAACACCATATATTTT.

This clonotype showed up just a few times. This chain connects TRBV12-3 or TRBV12-4 to TRBJ1-1; the D is unclear. The V and J ends lost 1 base and 4 bases respectively, with 10 bases between them. CDR3 length: 14 residues. The CDR3 spells CASSLGQATTEAFF. The DNA of the CDR3 is TGTGCCAGCAGTTTAGGGCAGGCAACCACTGAAGCTTTCTTT.

This chain uses TRBV6-1 with TRBJ2-2; perhaps TRBD2 as D (5 bases). The V end lost 7 bases, the J end lost 9 bases, and 18 bases lay between the germline ends. CDR1 is MNHNS and CDR2 is SASEGT in the germline V gene. This CDR3 spans 14 amino acids. Here the CDR3 reads CASTGSRGIWELFF. In DNA form, the CDR3 reads TGTGCCAGCACCGGAAGTCGGGGAATTTGGGAGCTGTTTTTT.

This clonotype was seen only a few times. The chain is built from TRBV6-5 and TRBJ1-2; D is perhaps TRBD1 (5 bases). CDR1 is MNHEY, CDR2 SVGAGI, per germline. V dropped 3 bases and J dropped 3 bases, with 14 bases sitting between them. CDR3 length equals 15 residues. The CDR3 coding sequence is TGTGCCAGCAGTTATTTAGGCCAGGGACACTATGGCTACACCTTC. Protein: CASSYLGQGHYGYTF.

The chain recombines TRBV4-3 with TRBJ1-3, with D possibly being TRBD1 (5 bases). CDR1 is LGHNA and CDR2 is YSLEER in the germline V gene. The CDR3 spans 17 residues. The V and J ends lost 0 bases and 0 bases respectively, with 12 bases between them. The CDR3 loop is CASSQDYFGGSGNTIYF. The CDR3 nucleotides are TGCGCCAGCAGCCAAGATTATTTCGGGGGCTCTGGAAACACCATATATTTT.

There are many counts of this clonotype. The chain joins TRBV12-3 or TRBV12-4 to TRBJ1-1; no clear D gene. The CDR3 consists of 15 residues. Trimming took 6 bases from V and 5 from J, leaving 19 bases between them. This CDR3 reads CASSPRGLVVTEAFF. The CDR3, as DNA: TGTGCCAGCAGCCCACGGGGATTGGTTGTTACTGAAGCTTTCTTT.

This clonotype was observed at least ten times. The chain uses TRBV4-3 and TRBJ2-3; 8 bases are a match to TRBD2. Trimming removed 2 bases from V and 5 bases from J; junction bases left unmatched: 18. The CDR3 covers 19 residues. Germline CDR1 is LGHNA and CDR2 is YSLEER. CDR3 region: CASSQPQGRGAGEGDTQYF. The CDR3, as DNA: TGCGCCAGCAGCCAACCACAAGGGCGGGGAGCGGGGGAAGGAGATACGCAGTATTTT.

In its sample, this clonotype was seen a few times. V is TRBV2 and J is TRBJ1-5; TRBD1 is a possible D gene (6 bases). The CDR3 covers 15 residues. V gave up 4 bases and J gave up 5 bases, with 15 bases separating them. The germline gives CDR1 SNHLY, CDR2 FYNNEI. CDR3 residues: CASSVWGRGDQPQHF. As DNA, the CDR3 is TGTGCCAGCAGTGTTTGGGGGCGCGGTGATCAGCCCCAGCATTTT.

The DNA for the CDR3 is TGCAGTGCTAGAGGCCCCTCCCGACTAGCGGGGAGTTACGAGCAGTACTTC. It yields the protein CSARGPSRLAGSYEQYF. The genes are TRBV20-1 and TRBJ2-7; TRBD2 matches at 11 bases. The CDR3 totals 17 residues. CDR1 and CDR2 (germline): DFQATT, SNEGSKA (reference sequence). V shed 1 base and J 4 bases; nucleotides not matched to a gene: 12.

V gene TRBV7-7 combines with J gene TRBJ2-3; possibly TRBD1 for D (5 bases). CDR1 and CDR2 (germline): SSHAT, FNYEAQ (reference sequence). The CDR3 is 15 amino acids. V was trimmed by 5 bases and J by 4 bases, leaving 16 bases between them. In nucleotides, the CDR3 is TGTGCCAGCAGCCAAGGTGCAGGGTGGGCAGATACGCAGTATTTT. Its protein product is CASSQGAGWADTQYF.

The chain carries TRBV19 and TRBJ2-1; 8 bases fit TRBD1. The CDR3 is 20 residues long. Germline V lookup: CDR1 LNHDA, CDR2 SQIVND (reference sequence). The ends lost 4 bases at V and 5 bases at J; junction bases unmatched: 22. CDR3: CASSSVTGQGKEAEDNEQFF. As DNA, the CDR3 is TGTGCCAGTAGTAGCGTAACAGGACAGGGAAAGGAGGCAGAGGACAATGAGCAGTTCTTC.

In its sample, this clonotype was seen a few times. This chain links TRBV21-1 with TRBJ2-1; TRBD2, the D gene given by the table, was not confirmed from the DNA. TRBV21-1 represents a pseudogene. The CDR3 is made up of 16 amino acids. As DNA, the CDR3 is TGTGCCAGCAGCGAAAGGCGGGGGGAACGGCACAATGAGCAGTTCTTC. Translated, it gives CASSERRGERHNEQFF.

This clonotype was detected only a few times. The V gene is TRBV25-1, the J gene TRBJ2-5; D is perhaps TRBD2 (7 bases). This CDR3 region has 14 residues. The germline gives CDR1 MGHDK, CDR2 SYGVNS. V was pared by 5 bases and J by 2 bases, with 12 bases between. CDR3 bases: TGTGCCAGCAGTCCCCGGGGGGCACAAGAGACCCAGTACTTC. This translates into CASSPRGAQETQYF.

The V gene is TRBV5-1, the J gene TRBJ2-1; D unresolved. The CDR3 has 19 residues. Trimming shortened V by 4 bases and J by 2 bases, and 25 bases separated the two germline ends. CDR1 is SGHRS, CDR2 YFSETQ, per germline. The CDR3 bases are TGCGCCAGCAGCGCGCGAGCACTTCGTCGCTCAAATACCTACAATGAGCAGTTCTTC. Protein product: CASSARALRRSNTYNEQFF.